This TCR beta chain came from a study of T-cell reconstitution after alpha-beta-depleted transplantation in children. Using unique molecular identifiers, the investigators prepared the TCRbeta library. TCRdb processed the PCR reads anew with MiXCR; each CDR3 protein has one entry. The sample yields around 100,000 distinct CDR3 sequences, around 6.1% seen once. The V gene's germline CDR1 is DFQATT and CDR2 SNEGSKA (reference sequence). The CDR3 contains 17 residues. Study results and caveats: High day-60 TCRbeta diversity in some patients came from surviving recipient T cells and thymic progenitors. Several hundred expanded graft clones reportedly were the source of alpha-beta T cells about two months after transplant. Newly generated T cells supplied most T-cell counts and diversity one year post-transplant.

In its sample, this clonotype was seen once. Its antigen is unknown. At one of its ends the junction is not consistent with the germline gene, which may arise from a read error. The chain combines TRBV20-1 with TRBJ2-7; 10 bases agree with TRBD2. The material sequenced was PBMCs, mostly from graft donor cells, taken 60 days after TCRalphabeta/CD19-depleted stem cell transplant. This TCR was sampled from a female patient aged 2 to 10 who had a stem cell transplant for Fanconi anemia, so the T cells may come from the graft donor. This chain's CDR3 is CCARDLMTSGFDYEQYF. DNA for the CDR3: TGCTGTGCTAGAGATCTTATGACTAGCGGGTTTGACTACGAGCAGTACTTC.